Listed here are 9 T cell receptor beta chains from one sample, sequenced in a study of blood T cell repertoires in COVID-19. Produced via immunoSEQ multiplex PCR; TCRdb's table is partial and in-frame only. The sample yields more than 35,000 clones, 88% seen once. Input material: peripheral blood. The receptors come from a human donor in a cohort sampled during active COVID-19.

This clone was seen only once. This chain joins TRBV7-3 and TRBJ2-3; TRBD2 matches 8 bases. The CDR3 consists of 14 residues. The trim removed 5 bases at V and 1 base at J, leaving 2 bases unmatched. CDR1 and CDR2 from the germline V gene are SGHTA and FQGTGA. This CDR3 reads CASSPGGRTDTQYF. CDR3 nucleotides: TGTGCCAGCAGCCCGGGGGGGCGCACAGATACGCAGTATTTT.

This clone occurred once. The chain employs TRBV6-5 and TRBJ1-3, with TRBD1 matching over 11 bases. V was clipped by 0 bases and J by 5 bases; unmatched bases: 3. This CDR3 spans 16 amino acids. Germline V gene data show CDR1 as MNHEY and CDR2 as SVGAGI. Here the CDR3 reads CASSYSDRGPRNTIYF. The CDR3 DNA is TGTGCCAGCAGTTACTCGGACAGGGGGCCAAGAAACACCATATATTTT.

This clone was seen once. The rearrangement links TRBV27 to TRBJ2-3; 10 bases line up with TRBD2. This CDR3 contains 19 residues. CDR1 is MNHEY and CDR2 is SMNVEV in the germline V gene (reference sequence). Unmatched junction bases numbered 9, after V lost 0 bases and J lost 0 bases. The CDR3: CASSLSKMGLAPSTDTQYF. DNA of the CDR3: TGTGCCAGCAGTTTATCGAAAATGGGACTAGCGCCAAGCACAGATACGCAGTATTTT.

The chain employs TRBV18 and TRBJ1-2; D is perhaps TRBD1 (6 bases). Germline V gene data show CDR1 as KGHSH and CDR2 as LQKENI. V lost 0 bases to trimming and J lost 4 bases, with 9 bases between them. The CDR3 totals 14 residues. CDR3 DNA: TGTGCCAGCTCACCACCCGGACAGCCCTATGGCTACACCTTC. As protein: CASSPPGQPYGYTF.

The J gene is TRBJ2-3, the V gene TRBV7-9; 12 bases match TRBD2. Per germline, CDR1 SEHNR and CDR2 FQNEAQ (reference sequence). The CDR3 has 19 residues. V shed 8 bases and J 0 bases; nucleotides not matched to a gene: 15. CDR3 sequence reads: CASETSGRSLITSTDTQYF. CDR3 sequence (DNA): TGTGCCAGCGAAACTAGCGGGAGGAGCCTTATTACTAGCACAGATACGCAGTATTTT.

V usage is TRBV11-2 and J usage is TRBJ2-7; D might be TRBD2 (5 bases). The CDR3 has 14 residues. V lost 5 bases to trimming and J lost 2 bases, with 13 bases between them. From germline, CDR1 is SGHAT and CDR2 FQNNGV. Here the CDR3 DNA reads TGTGCCAGCAGCCCTTTTAGGGAGACCTACGAGCAGTACTTC. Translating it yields CASSPFRETYEQYF.

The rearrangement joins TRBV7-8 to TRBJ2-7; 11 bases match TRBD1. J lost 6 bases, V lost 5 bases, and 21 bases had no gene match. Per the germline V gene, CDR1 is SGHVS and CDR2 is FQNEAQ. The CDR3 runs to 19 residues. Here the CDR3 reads CASSAKAGDRGKSFFEQYF. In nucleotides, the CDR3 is TGTGCCAGCAGCGCCAAAGCGGGGGACAGGGGGAAATCTTTTTTCGAGCAGTACTTC.

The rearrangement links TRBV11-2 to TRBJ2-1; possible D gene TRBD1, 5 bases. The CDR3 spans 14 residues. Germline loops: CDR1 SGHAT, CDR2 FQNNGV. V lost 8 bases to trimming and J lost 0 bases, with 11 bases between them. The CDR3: CASRRQSSYNEQFF. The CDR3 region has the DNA TGTGCCAGCCGCCGACAGAGCTCCTACAATGAGCAGTTCTTC.

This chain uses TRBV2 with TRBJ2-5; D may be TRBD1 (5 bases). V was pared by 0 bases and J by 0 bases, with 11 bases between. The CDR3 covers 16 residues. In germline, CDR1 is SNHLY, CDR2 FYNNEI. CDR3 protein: CASSEAAGLNQETQYF. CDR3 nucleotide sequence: TGTGCCAGCAGTGAAGCTGCAGGGTTAAACCAAGAGACCCAGTACTTC. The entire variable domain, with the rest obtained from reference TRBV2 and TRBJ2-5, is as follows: EPEVTQTPSHQVTQMGQEVILRCVPISNHLYFYWYRQILGQKVEFLVSFYNNEISEKSEIFDDQFSVERPDGSNFTLKIRSTKLEDSAMYFCASSEAAGLNQETQYFGPGTRLLVL.